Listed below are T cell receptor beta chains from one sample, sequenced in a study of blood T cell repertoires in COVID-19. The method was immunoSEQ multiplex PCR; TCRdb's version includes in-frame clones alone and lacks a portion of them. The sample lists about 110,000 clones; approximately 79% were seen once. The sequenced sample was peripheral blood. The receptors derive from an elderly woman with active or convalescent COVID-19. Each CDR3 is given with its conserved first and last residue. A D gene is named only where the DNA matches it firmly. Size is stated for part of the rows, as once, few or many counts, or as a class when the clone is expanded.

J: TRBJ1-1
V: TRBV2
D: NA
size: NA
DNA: TGTGCCAGCAGGGTAGAGTTGGACACTGAAGCTTTCTTT
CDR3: CASRVELDTEAFF

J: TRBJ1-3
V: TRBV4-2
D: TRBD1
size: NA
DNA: TGTGCCAGCAGTGTGGGACAGTCGTCTTCTCGAACCACCATATATTTT
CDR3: CASSVGQSSSRTTIYF

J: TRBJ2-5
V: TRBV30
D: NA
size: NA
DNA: TGTGCCTGGAGTGTACGAGTCCGAGAGACCCAGTACTTC
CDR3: CAWSVRVRETQYF

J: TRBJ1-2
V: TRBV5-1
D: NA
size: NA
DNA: TGCGCCAGCAGCCTGGAGACAGGAAACTATGGCTACACCTTC
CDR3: CASSLETGNYGYTF

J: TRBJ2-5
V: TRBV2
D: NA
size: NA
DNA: TGTGCCAGCAGTGAATGGGCCAATCGAGAGACCCAGTACTTC
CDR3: CASSEWANRETQYF

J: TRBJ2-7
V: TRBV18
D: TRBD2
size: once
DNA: TGTGCCAGCTCACCAGGTCCTCTAGCGGGAGGGATTCGCGAGCAGTACTTC
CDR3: CASSPGPLAGGIREQYF

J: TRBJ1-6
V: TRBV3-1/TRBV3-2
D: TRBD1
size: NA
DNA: TGTGCCAGCAGCATCCGACAGGGTTCACCCCTCCACTTT
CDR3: CASSIRQGSPLHF

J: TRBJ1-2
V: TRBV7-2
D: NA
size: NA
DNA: TGTGCCAGCAGCTTAGGACATTCCATCACTGGCTACACCTTC
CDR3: CASSLGHSITGYTF

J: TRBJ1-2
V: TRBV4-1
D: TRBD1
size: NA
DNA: TGCGCCAGCAGCCAAGTTGTTCGGACAGGGGGCAACTATGGCTACACCTTC
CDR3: CASSQVVRTGGNYGYTF

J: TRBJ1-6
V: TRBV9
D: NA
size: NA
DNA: TGTGCCAGCAGCGTAGACAGCCTCGGATCACCCCTCCACTTT
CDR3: CASSVDSLGSPLHF

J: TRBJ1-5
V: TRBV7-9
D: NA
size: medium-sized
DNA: TGTGCCAGCAGCTTAACAGATAGCAATCAGCCCCAGCATTTT
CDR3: CASSLTDSNQPQHF

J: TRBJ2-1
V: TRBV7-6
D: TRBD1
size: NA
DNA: TGTGCCAGCAGCTCCCGGGACAGGGGACTGGGTGAGCAGTTCTTC
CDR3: CASSSRDRGLGEQFF

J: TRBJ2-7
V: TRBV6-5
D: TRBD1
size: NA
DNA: TGTGCCAGCAGTTACTCTGCAGGGGGCATTTACGAGCAGTACTTC
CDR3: CASSYSAGGIYEQYF

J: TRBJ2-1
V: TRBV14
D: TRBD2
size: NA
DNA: TGTGCCAGCAGCCTCGACATTAGGACTAGCGGGAGGGACTACAATGAGCAGTTCTTC
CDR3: CASSLDIRTSGRDYNEQFF

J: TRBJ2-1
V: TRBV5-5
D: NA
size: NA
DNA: TGTGCCAGCAGCCTCTTGGTGACTACAACTGAGCAGTTCTTC
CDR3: CASSLLVTTTEQFF

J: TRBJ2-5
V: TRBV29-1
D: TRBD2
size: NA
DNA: TGCAGCGTTGTGTTAGCGGGGCGAGAGACCCAGTACTTC
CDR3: CSVVLAGRETQYF

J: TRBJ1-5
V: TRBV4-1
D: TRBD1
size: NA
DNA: TGCGCCAGCAGCCCGACAGGGGGCAATCAGCCCCAGCATTTT
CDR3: CASSPTGGNQPQHF

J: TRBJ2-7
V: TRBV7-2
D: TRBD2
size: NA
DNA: TGTGCCAGCAGCAAACCGGGACTAGCGGGAGACTACGAGCAGTACTTC
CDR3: CASSKPGLAGDYEQYF

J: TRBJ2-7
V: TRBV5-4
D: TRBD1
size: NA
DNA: TGTGCCAGCAGCTTGTGGGCAGGGGGCTCCTACGAGCAGTACTTC
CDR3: CASSLWAGGSYEQYF

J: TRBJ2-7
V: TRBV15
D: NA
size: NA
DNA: TGTGCCACCAGCAGGGATATAGGGGACTCCTACGAGCAGTACTTC
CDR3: CATSRDIGDSYEQYF

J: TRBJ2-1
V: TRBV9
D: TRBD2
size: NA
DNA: TGTGCCAGCAGCGTAGCGGGACTAGCGGCCTACAATGAGCAGTTCTTC
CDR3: CASSVAGLAAYNEQFF

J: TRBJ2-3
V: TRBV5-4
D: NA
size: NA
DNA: TGTGCCAGCAGCCCCGAGGTGTCTCGCACAGATACGCAGTATTTT
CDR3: CASSPEVSRTDTQYF

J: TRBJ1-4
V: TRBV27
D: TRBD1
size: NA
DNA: TGTGCCAGCAGTTTCCAGGGGGCTCGGGAACTGTTTTTT
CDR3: CASSFQGARELFF

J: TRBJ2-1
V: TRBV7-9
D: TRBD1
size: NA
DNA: TGTGCCAGCAGCCTCCGATTAGACAGGGTTGTGCAGTTCTTC
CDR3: CASSLRLDRVVQFF

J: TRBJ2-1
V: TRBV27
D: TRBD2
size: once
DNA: TGTGCCAGCAGTTTATATCGGGGGGCCTACAATGAGCAGTTCTTC
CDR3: CASSLYRGAYNEQFF

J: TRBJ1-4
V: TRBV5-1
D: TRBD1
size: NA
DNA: TGCGCCAGCAGCTTGGTCGGGACAGGGTTAAATGAAAAACTGTTTTTT
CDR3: CASSLVGTGLNEKLFF

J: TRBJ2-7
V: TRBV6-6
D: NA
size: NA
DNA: TGTGCCAGCAGTTACTCGAACGGGGGCGAGCAGTACTTC
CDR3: CASSYSNGGEQYF

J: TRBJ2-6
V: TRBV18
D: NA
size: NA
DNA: TGTGCCAGCTCACCCCGGAGGGCTGGGGCCAACGTCCTGACTTTC
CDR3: CASSPRRAGANVLTF

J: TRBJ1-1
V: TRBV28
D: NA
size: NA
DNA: TGTGCCAGCAACCCCGGGGGGGGCCGACCCTTGGCTTTCTTT
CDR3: CASNPGGGRPLAFF

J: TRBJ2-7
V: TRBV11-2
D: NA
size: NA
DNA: TGTGCCAGCAGCTTAGTAAAGCGGTCCTACGAGCAGTACTTC
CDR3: CASSLVKRSYEQYF

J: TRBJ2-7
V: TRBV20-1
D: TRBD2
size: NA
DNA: TGCAGTGCTAGTCAAACCGGGACTAGCGGGTTCGACGAGCAGTACTTC
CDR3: CSASQTGTSGFDEQYF

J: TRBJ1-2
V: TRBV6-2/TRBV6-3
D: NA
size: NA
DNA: TGTGCCAGCAGTCGTCGACTGGAGGGCTACACCTTC
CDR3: CASSRRLEGYTF

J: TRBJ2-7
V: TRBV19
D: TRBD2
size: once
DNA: TGTGCCAGTAGTATAGCTACTAGCGGGAGCTACGAGCAGTACTTC
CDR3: CASSIATSGSYEQYF

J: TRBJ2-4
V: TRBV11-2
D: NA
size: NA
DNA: TGTGCCAGCAGCTTATCCACTCTGAACATTCAGTACTTC
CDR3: CASSLSTLNIQYF

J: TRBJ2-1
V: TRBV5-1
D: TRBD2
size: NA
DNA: TGCGCCAGCAGCTTGGGGCTACTAGCGGGGTTTTACAATGAGCAGTTCTTC
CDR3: CASSLGLLAGFYNEQFF

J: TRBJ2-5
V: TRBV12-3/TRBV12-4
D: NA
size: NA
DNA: TGTGCCAGCACCTCATCGGGGGTTGGGACCCAGTACTTC
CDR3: CASTSSGVGTQYF

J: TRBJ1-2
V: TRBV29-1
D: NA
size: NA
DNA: TGCAGCGTAAGGACACAGCCCAGCTATGGCTACACCTTC
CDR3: CSVRTQPSYGYTF

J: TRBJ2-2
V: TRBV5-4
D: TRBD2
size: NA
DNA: TGTGCCAGCAGCTTGGAAGCGGGGGCCCTCACCGGGGAGCTGTTTTTT
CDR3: CASSLEAGALTGELFF

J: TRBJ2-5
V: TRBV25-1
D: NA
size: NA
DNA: TGTGCCAGCAGTGAATATGGGGCGGGGGAGACCCAGTACTTC
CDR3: CASSEYGAGETQYF

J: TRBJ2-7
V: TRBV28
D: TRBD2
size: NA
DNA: TGTGCCAGCAGTTTACTAGCGGGAGGTAACGAGCAGTACTTC
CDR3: CASSLLAGGNEQYF